This passage covers 2 T cell receptor beta chains from one sample sequenced in a study of blood T cells in healthy people across ages. A J-beta primer mix and a sample-barcoded 5' primer were used in a second PCR of roughly 7 to 12 cycles. One entry per CDR3 protein results from TCRdb running MiXCR on the 5' RACE reads. Of 650,000 to 1,000,000 distinct CDR3 sequences in the sample, about 37% were seen once. The specimen sequenced was blood. These receptors came from a man in his late teens or twenties in good health.

V is TRBV20-1 and J is TRBJ1-1; D unclear. The CDR3 is 16 amino acids. Germline-derived CDR1 and CDR2 are DFQATT and SNEGSKA (reference sequence). V was cut by 0 bases and J by 1 base, with 15 bases left in between. CDR3 DNA: TGCAGTGCTAGAGATCCCCGAGGCGCAGGGAACACTGAAGCTTTCTTT. Amino acid sequence: CSARDPRGAGNTEAFF.

The rearrangement joins TRBV12-3 or TRBV12-4 to TRBJ1-1; TRBD1 matches at 7 bases. The CDR3 loop spans 14 amino acids. Trimming took 3 bases from V and 6 from J; bases not matched to a gene: 7. Written as DNA, the CDR3 is TGTGCCAGCAGTTTGAGTGACAGGGTTGCTGAAGCTTTCTTT. This sequence encodes CASSLSDRVAEAFF.